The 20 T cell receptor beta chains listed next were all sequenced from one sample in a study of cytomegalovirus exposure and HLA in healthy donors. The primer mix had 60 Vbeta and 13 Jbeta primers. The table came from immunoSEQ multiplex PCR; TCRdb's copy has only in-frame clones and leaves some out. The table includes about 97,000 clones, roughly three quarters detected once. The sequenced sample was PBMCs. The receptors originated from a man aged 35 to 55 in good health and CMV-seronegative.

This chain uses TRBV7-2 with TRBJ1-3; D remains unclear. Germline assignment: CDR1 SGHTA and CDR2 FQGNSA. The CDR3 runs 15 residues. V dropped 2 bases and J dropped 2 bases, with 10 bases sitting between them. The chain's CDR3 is CASSLMRNTGNTIYF. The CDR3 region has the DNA TGTGCCAGCAGCTTAATGAGAAATACTGGAAACACCATATATTTT.

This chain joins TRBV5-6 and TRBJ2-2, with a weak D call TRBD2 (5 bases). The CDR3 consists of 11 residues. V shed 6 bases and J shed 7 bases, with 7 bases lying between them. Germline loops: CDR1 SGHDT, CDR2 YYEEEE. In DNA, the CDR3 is TGTGCCAGCATCGGGAACGGGGAGCTGTTTTTT. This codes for CASIGNGELFF.

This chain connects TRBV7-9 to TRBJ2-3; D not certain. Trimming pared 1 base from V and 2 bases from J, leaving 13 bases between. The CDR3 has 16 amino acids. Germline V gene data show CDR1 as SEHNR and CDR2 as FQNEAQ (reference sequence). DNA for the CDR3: TGTGCCAGCAGCTTAGGAGTGCCCGCCCCCACAGATACGCAGTATTTT. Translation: CASSLGVPAPTDTQYF. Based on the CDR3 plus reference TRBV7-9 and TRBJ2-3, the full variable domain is DTGVSQNPRHKITKRGQNVTFRCDPISEHNRLYWYRQTLGQGPEFLTYFQNEAQLEKSRLLSDRFSAERPKGSFSTLEIQRTEQGDSAMYLCASSLGVPAPTDTQYFGPGTRLTVL.

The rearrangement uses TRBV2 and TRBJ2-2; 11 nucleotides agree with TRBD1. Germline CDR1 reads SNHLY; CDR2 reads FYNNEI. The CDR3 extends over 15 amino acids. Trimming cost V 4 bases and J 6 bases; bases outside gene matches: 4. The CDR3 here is CASSVLGQGAGELFF. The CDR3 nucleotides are TGTGCCAGCAGTGTATTGGGACAGGGGGCCGGGGAGCTGTTTTTT.

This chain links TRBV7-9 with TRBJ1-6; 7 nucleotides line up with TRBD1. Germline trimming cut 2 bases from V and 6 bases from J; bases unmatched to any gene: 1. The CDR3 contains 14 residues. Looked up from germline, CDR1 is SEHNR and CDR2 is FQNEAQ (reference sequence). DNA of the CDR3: TGTGCCAGCAGCTTAAGACAGGGTAATTCACCCCTCCACTTT. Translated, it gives CASSLRQGNSPLHF.

CDR3 amino acids: CAWSVGGQGTGYTF. The CDR3 region has the DNA TGTGCCTGGAGTGTGGGGGGACAGGGGACTGGCTACACCTTC. This chain connects TRBV30 to TRBJ1-2; 10 bases agree with TRBD1. The V and J ends lost 0 bases and 7 bases, in that order; junction bases with no gene match: 5. The CDR3 runs to 14 residues. Germline assignment: CDR1 GTSNPN and CDR2 SVGIG (reference sequence). The full variable domain, its missing parts supplied by reference TRBV30 and TRBJ1-2, is SQTIHQWPATLVQPVGSPLSLECTVEGTSNPNLYWYRQAAGRGLQLLFYSVGIGQISSEVPQNLSASRPQDRQFILSSKKLLLSDSGFYLCAWSVGGQGTGYTFGSGTRLTVV.

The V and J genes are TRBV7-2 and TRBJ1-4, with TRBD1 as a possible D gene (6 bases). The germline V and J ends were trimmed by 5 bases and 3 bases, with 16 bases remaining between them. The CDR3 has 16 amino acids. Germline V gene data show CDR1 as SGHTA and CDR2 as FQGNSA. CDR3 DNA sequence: TGTGCCAGCAGCCGCCGAGGGGGTGGGTCTAATGAAAAACTGTTTTTT. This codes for CASSRRGGGSNEKLFF. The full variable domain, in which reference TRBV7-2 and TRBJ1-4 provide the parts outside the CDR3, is GAGVSQSPSNKVTEKGKDVELRCDPISGHTALYWYRQSLGQGLEFLIYFQGNSAPDKSGLPSDRFSAERTGGSVSTLTIQRTQQEDSAVYLCASSRRGGGSNEKLFFGSGTQLSVL.

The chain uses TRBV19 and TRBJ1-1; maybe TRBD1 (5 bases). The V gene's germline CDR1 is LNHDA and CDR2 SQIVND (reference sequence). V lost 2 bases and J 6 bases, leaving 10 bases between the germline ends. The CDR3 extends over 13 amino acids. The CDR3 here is CASSIQGGAEAFF. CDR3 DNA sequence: TGTGCCAGTAGTATACAGGGAGGGGCTGAAGCTTTCTTT.

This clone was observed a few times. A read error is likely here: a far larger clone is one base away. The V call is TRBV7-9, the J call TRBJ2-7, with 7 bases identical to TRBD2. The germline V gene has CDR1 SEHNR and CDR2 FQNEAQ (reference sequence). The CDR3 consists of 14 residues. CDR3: CSSSLGASGYEQYF. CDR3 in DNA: TGTTCCAGCAGCTTAGGTGCTAGCGGATACGAGCAGTACTTC. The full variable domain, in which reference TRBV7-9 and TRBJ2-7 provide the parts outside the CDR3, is DTGVSQNPRHKITKRGQNVTFRCDPISEHNRLYWYRQTLGQGPEFLTYFQNEAQLEKSRLLSDRFSAERPKGSFSTLEIQRTEQGDSAMYLCSSSLGASGYEQYFGPGTRLTVT.

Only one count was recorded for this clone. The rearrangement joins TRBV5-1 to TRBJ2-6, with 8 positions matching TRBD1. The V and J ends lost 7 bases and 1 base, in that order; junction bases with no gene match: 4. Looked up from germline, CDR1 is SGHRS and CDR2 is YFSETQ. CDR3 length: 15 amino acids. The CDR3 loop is CASSGGASGANVLTF. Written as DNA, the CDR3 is TGCGCCAGCTCAGGGGGCGCTTCTGGGGCCAACGTCCTGACTTTC.

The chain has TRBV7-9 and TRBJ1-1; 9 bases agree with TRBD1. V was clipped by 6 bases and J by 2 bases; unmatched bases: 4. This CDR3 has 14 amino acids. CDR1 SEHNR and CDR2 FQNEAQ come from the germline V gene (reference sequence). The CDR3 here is CASRRGQGNTEAFF. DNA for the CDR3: TGTGCCAGCAGGAGGGGACAGGGAAACACTGAAGCTTTCTTT.

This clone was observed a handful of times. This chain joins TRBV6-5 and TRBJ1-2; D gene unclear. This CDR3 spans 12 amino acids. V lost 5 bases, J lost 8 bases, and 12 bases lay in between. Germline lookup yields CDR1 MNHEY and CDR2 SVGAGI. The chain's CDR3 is CASSEGGRGYTF. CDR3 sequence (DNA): TGTGCCAGCAGTGAAGGAGGGAGGGGCTACACCTTC.

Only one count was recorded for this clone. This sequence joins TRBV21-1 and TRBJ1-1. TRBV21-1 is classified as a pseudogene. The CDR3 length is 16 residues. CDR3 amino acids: CASSTLFPRRETEAFF. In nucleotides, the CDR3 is TGTGCCAGCAGCACGCTTTTCCCCAGGCGGGAGACTGAAGCTTTCTTT.

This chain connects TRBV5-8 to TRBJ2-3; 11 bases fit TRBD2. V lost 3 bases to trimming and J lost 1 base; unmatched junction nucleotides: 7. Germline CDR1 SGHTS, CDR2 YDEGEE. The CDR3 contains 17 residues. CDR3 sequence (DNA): TGTGCCAGCAGCTGGCGCCTAGCGGGGGGCGGCACAGATACGCAGTATTTT. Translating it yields CASSWRLAGGGTDTQYF.

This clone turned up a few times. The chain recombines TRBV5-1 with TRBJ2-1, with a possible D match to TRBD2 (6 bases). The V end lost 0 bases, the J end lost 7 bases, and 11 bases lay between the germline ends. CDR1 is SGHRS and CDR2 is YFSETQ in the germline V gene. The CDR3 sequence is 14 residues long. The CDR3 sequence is CASSLALGGNEQFF. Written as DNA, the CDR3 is TGCGCCAGCAGCTTGGCCTTGGGGGGTAATGAGCAGTTCTTC.

CDR3 sequence: CASSLAFEETQYF. The CDR3 DNA is TGTGCCAGCAGCTTAGCTTTCGAGGAGACCCAGTACTTC. The J gene is TRBJ2-5, the V gene TRBV11-3; D unclear. CDR1 and CDR2 from the germline V gene are SGHNT and YENEEA. The CDR3 totals 13 residues. V lost 1 base to trimming and J lost 5 bases, with 8 bases between them.

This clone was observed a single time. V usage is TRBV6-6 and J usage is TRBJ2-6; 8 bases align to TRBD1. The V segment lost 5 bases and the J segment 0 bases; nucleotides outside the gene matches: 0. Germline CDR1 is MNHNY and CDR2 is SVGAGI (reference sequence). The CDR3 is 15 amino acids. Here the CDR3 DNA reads TGTGCCAGCAGTGGACAGGGCTCTGGGGCCAACGTCCTGACTTTC. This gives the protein CASSGQGSGANVLTF.

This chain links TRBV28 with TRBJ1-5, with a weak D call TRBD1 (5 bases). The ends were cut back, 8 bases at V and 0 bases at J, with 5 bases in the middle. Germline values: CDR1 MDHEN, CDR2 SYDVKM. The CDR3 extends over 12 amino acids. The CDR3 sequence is CASQGSNQPQHF. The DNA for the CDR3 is TGTGCCAGCCAGGGTAGCAATCAGCCCCAGCATTTT.

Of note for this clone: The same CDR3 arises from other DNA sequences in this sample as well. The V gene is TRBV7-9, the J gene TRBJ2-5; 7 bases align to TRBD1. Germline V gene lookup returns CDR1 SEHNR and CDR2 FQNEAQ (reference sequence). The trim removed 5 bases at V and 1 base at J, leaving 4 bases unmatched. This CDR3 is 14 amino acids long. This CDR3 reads CASSTYRGQETQYF. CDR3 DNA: TGTGCCAGCAGCACATACAGGGGCCAAGAGACCCAGTACTTC.

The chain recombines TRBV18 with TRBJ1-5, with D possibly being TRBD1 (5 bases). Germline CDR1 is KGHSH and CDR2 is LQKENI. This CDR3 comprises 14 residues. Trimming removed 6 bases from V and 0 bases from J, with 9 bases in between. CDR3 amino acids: CASSSGISNQPQHF. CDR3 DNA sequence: TGTGCCAGCTCGTCAGGGATTAGCAATCAGCCCCAGCATTTT.